The 15 T cell receptor beta chains below were found in one sample sequenced in a study of blood T cell repertoires in COVID-19. The table came from immunoSEQ multiplex PCR; TCRdb's copy has only in-frame clones and leaves some out. Of 650,000 to 800,000 clones in the sample, 85% to 90% were seen once. Specimen: peripheral blood. The receptors were sampled from a woman aged 18-30 years with acute or convalescent COVID-19.

V and J are TRBV6-2 or TRBV6-3 and TRBJ1-1; D is perhaps TRBD1 (5 bases). The CDR3 runs to 13 residues. In germline, CDR1 is MNHEY, CDR2 SVGEGT. V lost 2 bases and J 5 bases, leaving 9 bases between the germline ends. The CDR3 sequence: CASSYGRATEAFF. In nucleotides, the CDR3 is TGTGCCAGCAGTTACGGCAGGGCTACTGAAGCTTTCTTT.

This sequence joins TRBV7-6 and TRBJ2-5, with D perhaps TRBD2 (5 bases). CDR1 is SGHVS and CDR2 is FNYEAQ in the germline V gene. Between the trimmed V and J ends, which lost 1 base and 5 bases, there was a span of 11 bases. This CDR3 spans 14 amino acids. CDR3 residues: CASSLGGRAETQYF. The CDR3 DNA is TGTGCCAGCAGCTTAGGAGGGCGGGCGGAGACCCAGTACTTC. The full variable domain, completed using reference TRBV7-6 and TRBJ2-5, is GAGVSQSPRYKVTKRGQDVALRCDPISGHVSLYWYRQALGQGPEFLTYFNYEAQQDKSGLPNDRFSAERPEGSISTLTIQRTEQRDSAMYRCASSLGGRAETQYFGPGTRLLVL.

The chain has TRBV30 and TRBJ2-7, with TRBD1 identical over 10 bases. Germline V gene lookup returns CDR1 GTSNPN and CDR2 SVGIG (reference sequence). The CDR3 has 13 amino acids. V lost 3 bases, J lost 6 bases, and 5 bases stayed unmatched. The chain's CDR3 is CAWRDRGNGEQYF. The CDR3 bases are TGTGCCTGGAGGGACAGGGGGAATGGCGAGCAGTACTTC.

V and J are TRBV30 and TRBJ2-2, with D possibly matching TRBD1 (6 bases). The CDR3 is 14 amino acids. Germline V gene data show CDR1 as GTSNPN and CDR2 as SVGIG (reference sequence). The V end was cut by 2 bases, the J end by 6 bases, with 13 bases between. CDR3 residues: CAWSRTGLPGELFF. CDR3 DNA: TGTGCCTGGAGTCGTACAGGGCTACCCGGGGAGCTGTTTTTT.

The chain is built from TRBV2 and TRBJ1-1, with D uncertain. Germline CDR1 and CDR2: SNHLY and FYNNEI. This CDR3 is 13 amino acids long. V dropped 8 bases and J dropped 1 base, with 11 bases sitting between them. The CDR3 nucleotides are TGTGCCAGCCAGCGGACGGAGAACACTGAAGCTTTCTTT. It specifies CASQRTENTEAFF.

The chain has TRBV3-1 (or the pseudogene TRBV3-2) and TRBJ1-6; the D gene is possibly TRBD1 (6 bases). The CDR3 covers 19 residues. From germline, CDR1 is LGHDT and CDR2 YNNKEL (reference sequence). Trimming took 5 bases from V and 0 from J, leaving 20 bases between them. The CDR3 reads CASSKRDIAKSSYNSPLHF. The CDR3 coding sequence is TGTGCCAGCAGCAAGCGGGACATAGCAAAGAGCTCCTATAATTCACCCCTCCACTTT.

The chain has TRBV5-1 and TRBJ1-1, with a possible D match to TRBD1 (6 bases). V gave up 3 bases and J gave up 3 bases, with 15 bases separating them. Germline V gene data show CDR1 as SGHRS and CDR2 as YFSETQ. This CDR3 has 15 residues. CDR3 sequence (DNA): TGCGCCAGCAGCTCCCCTGACAGGATGGACACTGAAGCTTTCTTT. Translated: CASSSPDRMDTEAFF.

V usage is TRBV19 and J usage is TRBJ1-2, with D perhaps matching TRBD1 (5 bases). Trimming removed 3 bases at V and 4 bases at J, with 12 bases between. CDR1 LNHDA and CDR2 SQIVND come from the germline V gene (reference sequence). This CDR3 comprises 14 residues. The CDR3 DNA is TGTGCCAGTAGTATCAGGTCCGGGGGCTATGGCTACACCTTC. It yields the protein CASSIRSGGYGYTF.

This clone was picked up one time. This rearrangement joins TRBV9 to TRBJ1-3; D remains ambiguous. Germline V lookup: CDR1 SGDLS, CDR2 YYNGEE. The CDR3 runs to 17 residues. V shed 4 bases and J shed 0 bases, with 17 bases lying between them. CDR3 in amino acids: CASSLRSPLASGNTIYF. DNA for the CDR3: TGTGCCAGCAGCCTCCGGTCCCCTCTCGCCTCTGGAAACACCATATATTTT.

This clone was detected once. This chain joins TRBV2 and TRBJ2-6, with a possible D match to TRBD2 (6 bases). Germline CDR1 reads SNHLY; CDR2 reads FYNNEI. Between the trimmed V and J ends, which lost 2 bases and 2 bases, there was a span of 10 bases. CDR3 size: 16 residues. The CDR3 loop reads CASSERGGTGANVLTF. In DNA form, the CDR3 reads TGTGCCAGCAGTGAACGGGGAGGTACTGGGGCCAACGTCCTGACTTTC.

The chain is built from TRBV6-5 and TRBJ2-6; D is perhaps TRBD2 (5 bases). Deletions cut 7 bases from V and 1 base from J, with 11 bases between. This CDR3 has 15 amino acids. Germline V lookup: CDR1 MNHEY, CDR2 SVGAGI. As DNA, the CDR3 is TGTGCCAGCACCCCAACGGGGTCTGGGGCCAACGTCCTGACTTTC. Amino acids: CASTPTGSGANVLTF.

This clone was found once. The chain recombines TRBV5-4 with TRBJ2-7; 9 nucleotides line up with TRBD1. This CDR3 contains 14 residues. After removal of 4 bases from V and 3 bases from J, the junction contained 5 bases not matched to a gene. CDR1 and CDR2 (germline): SGHNT, YYREEE (reference sequence). CDR3 nucleotides: TGTGCCAGCAGCACCCGGACAGGGGACTACGAGCAGTACTTC. It codes for CASSTRTGDYEQYF.

This rearrangement joins TRBV27 to TRBJ1-6; 8 bases are shared with TRBD1. V trimming: 6 bases; J trimming: 5 bases; junction bases outside the gene matches: 9. Germline V gene data show CDR1 as MNHEY and CDR2 as SMNVEV (reference sequence). CDR3 length: 16 residues. DNA of the CDR3: TGTGCCAGCAGGAGGGACAGGATTAGCGATAATTCACCCCTCCACTTT. Amino acids: CASRRDRISDNSPLHF.

V gene TRBV11-2 combines with J gene TRBJ1-1, with a tentative D call TRBD1 (5 bases). Germline V gene sequence: CDR1 SGHAT, CDR2 FQNNGV. The ends were cut back, 3 bases at V and 0 bases at J, with 11 bases in the middle. The CDR3 is made up of 15 amino acids. The CDR3 DNA reads as TGTGCCAGCAGCTTTCGTGGCAGGGTGAACACTGAAGCTTTCTTT. Protein sequence: CASSFRGRVNTEAFF.

The count of this clone is one. The chain employs TRBV24-1 and TRBJ1-1, with unresolved D. The CDR3 length is 15 residues. The germline V gene encodes CDR1 KGHDR and CDR2 SFDVKD. Trimming pared 9 bases from V and 4 bases from J, leaving 20 bases between. The CDR3 loop reads CATERTRAERTEAFF. The DNA of the CDR3 is TGTGCCACCGAAAGGACGCGGGCGGAACGCACTGAAGCTTTCTTT.